This TCR beta chain was recovered during a study of vaccination and CD4 T cells after COVID-19. The wider study: Investigators took post-vaccine samples a median approximately 72 days after dose two, within a range of 14 to 241. Spike peptides, overlapping and drawn from SARS-CoV-2, HCoV-NL63, HCoV-OC43 and HCoV-229E, were used to stimulate cells.

Germline lookup yields CDR1 SGHNT and CDR2 YYREEE (reference sequence). V shed 4 bases and J shed 3 bases, with 14 bases lying between them. This CDR3 region has 14 residues. Researchers used the Oncomine TCR Beta short-read assay to sequence DNA from cultured CD4+ T cells. Genomic DNA was taken out of cultured CD4+ T cells by extraction. TCRdb itself ran the PCR reads through MiXCR, one entry per CDR3 protein. The sample includes about 11,000 distinct CDR3 sequences, 30% to 50% of them seen just once. The treatment denotes: approximately 9-day PBMC culture with coronavirus spike peptide pools or control peptides (ViraFEST assay). CD4+ T-cell collection from the unexposed donor predated the COVID-19 pandemic (2011-2018). The authors swapped half the medium for fresh IL-2 medium on days 3 and 7. This clonotype appeared a few times. Its cognate antigen is unknown.

This TCR was recovered from a human donor in good health. Specimen: CD4+ T cells from blood, cultured in vitro. The V and J genes are TRBV5-4 and TRBJ2-7; TRBD2 is a possible D gene (6 bases). DNA for the CDR3: TGTGCCAGCAGCCCCCGGGGGAGAATCTACGAGCAGTACTTC. Translating gives CASSPRGRIYEQYF.